A selection of T cell receptor beta chains follows, all from one sample in a study of blood T cell repertoires in COVID-19. The data were produced by immunoSEQ multiplex PCR, yet TCRdb's version contains in-frame clones alone and is incomplete. The sample holds about 160,000 clones, roughly 80% seen once. Source material: peripheral blood. The receptors derive from a woman at least 80 years old with acute or convalescent COVID-19. Both conserved end residues are trimmed from each CDR3. A D gene is named only where the DNA matches it firmly.

>TRBD1|13|TRBV3-1/TRBV3-2
ASSPRTGSNYGYT
>NA|10|TRBV6-5
ASSPEGYEQF
>NA|12|TRBV2
ASSDGQGPDTQY
>NA|12|TRBV7-2
ASQASTSTDTQY
>NA|14|TRBV2
ASSEGWAATNEKLF
>TRBD1|14|TRBV29-1
SVEGGATGIQETQY
>NA|11|TRBV5-1
ASSWDTYNEQF
>TRBD1|10|TRBV10-3
AISVDRNEQY
>TRBD2|18|TRBV5-1
ARPVLGGTSGRTDSVEQY
>TRBD2|19|TRBV5-3
ARSNRRRRSSGENCSGELF
>NA|13|TRBV19
ASRLLLSPNQPQH